Listed below are T cell receptor beta chains from one sample, sequenced in a study of regulatory T cells in long-lasting Graves disease. TCRdb ran MiXCR on the multiplex PCR reads and lists one entry per CDR3 protein. The table shows 550,000 to 600,000 distinct CDR3 sequences, with more than 15% occurring only once. The sample was also reused in another study, on T cells in Graves' hyperthyroidism and ophthalmopathy.

The sequencing used peripheral blood mononuclear cells (PBMCs), collected at new diagnosis, from a patient treated with antithyroid drugs. These receptors all stem from a man aged 18 to 35 with Graves disease. Each CDR3 is given without its conserved first and last residue. Each record gives: CDR3 protein, D gene, V gene, J gene. A D gene is named only where the DNA matches it firmly.

CDR3: SVEGGTGGSYNEQF
D: TRBD1
V: TRBV29-1
J: TRBJ2-1

CDR3: ASSFGPLGSEKLF
D: NA
V: TRBV5-1
J: TRBJ1-4

CDR3: ASSLSFRGLWYEQY
D: TRBD1
V: TRBV27
J: TRBJ2-7

CDR3: ASSLEAWAQDTQY
D: NA
V: TRBV7-2
J: TRBJ2-3

CDR3: SASPDVGKLF
D: NA
V: TRBV20-1
J: TRBJ1-4

CDR3: ATRGGEGDWTQY
D: NA
V: TRBV27
J: TRBJ2-5

CDR3: SASQGRIVADTQY
D: NA
V: TRBV20-1
J: TRBJ2-3

CDR3: ASSESAGDEKLF
D: NA
V: TRBV10-2
J: TRBJ1-4

CDR3: ASSLGMRGSGELF
D: NA
V: TRBV11-2
J: TRBJ2-2

CDR3: ASSYGTHNEQF
D: NA
V: TRBV6-5
J: TRBJ2-1